This T cell receptor (beta chain) was recorded in a study of T cell changes during pregnancy in multiple sclerosis. The assay was immunoSEQ multiplex PCR, and TCRdb's table has in-frame clones only and misses some. This table has about 59,000 clones, about 94% appearing once. V was shortened by 5 bases and J by 6 bases, with 19 bases between the two germline ends. The length of the CDR3 is 15 residues. Looked up from germline, CDR1 is PRHDT and CDR2 is FYEKMQ (reference sequence). The chain joins TRBV13 to TRBJ1-2, with D possibly TRBD1 on 5 matching bases. This sequence was found in a female donor with multiple sclerosis, enrolled in a pregnancy study. This material consisted of CD8+ T cells from peripheral blood mononuclear cells, taken in the third trimester of pregnancy. The CDR3 loop reads CASSEKTAFLHGYTF. DNA for the CDR3: TGTGCCAGCAGCGAGAAGACAGCATTCTTACATGGCTACACCTTC.